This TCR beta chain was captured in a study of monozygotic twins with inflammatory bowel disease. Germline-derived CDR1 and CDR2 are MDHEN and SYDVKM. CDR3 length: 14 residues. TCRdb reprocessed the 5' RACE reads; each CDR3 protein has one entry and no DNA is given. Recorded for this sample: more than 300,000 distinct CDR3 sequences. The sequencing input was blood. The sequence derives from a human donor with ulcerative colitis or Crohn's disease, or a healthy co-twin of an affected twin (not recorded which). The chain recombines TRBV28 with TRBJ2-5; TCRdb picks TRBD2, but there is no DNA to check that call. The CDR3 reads CASSGRAGEETQYF.